Given below is one T cell receptor (beta chain) in context. Its specificity is unknown. This CDR3 is built from 13 residues. Trimming at V came to 0 bases and at J to 10 bases, leaving 4 bases not matched to a gene. Germline values: CDR1 SGHVS, CDR2 FQNEAQ. The primer mix had 60 Vbeta and 13 Jbeta primers. Profiling relied on immunoSEQ multiplex PCR, and the TCRdb table lists in-frame clones only, not all of them. The sample shows approximately 120,000 clones, around 75% of them seen only once. These data belong to a study of cytomegalovirus exposure and HLA in healthy donors. Study-wide results and caveats: Many donors shared some public TCRs, even though most TCR sequences were rare.

The material sequenced was PBMCs. The chain carries TRBV7-8 and TRBJ1-1; 8 bases agree with TRBD1. This clonotype was obtained from a woman aged 50 to 60 in good health and CMV-seronegative. CDR3 amino acids: CASSLAGTGGAFF. Here the CDR3 DNA reads TGTGCCAGCAGCTTAGCGGGGACAGGAGGAGCTTTCTTT.